A selection of T cell receptor beta chains follows, all from one sample in a study of blood T cell repertoires in COVID-19. Some clones are missing from TCRdb's copy, which holds only in-frame ones; the method was immunoSEQ multiplex PCR. This table has some 150,000 clones, about 85% appearing once. The specimen sequenced was peripheral blood. All receptors come from a man aged 55 to 69 with COVID-19, enrolled during active disease. The CDR3 runs from the conserved cysteine through the conserved F or W. Fields, in order: V gene, clone size, J gene, D gene, CDR3 DNA, CDR3 protein. D genes are given only for firm matches. Rows give clone size only sometimes, using once, few, many, or a class for an expanded clone.

TRBV7-2	few	TRBJ1-1	NA	TGTGCCAGCAGCCCGTTGGGGGGTAGGGCTGAAGCTTTCTTT	CASSPLGGRAEAFF
TRBV4-1	few	TRBJ1-5	TRBD1	TGCGCCAGCAGCCAAGTGAGACAGGGGACCAATCAGCCCCAGCATTTT	CASSQVRQGTNQPQHF
TRBV2	NA	TRBJ2-5	NA	TGTGCCAGCAGTACTCTGAGGGGGGGAAAGGAGACCCAGTACTTC	CASSTLRGGKETQYF
TRBV11-2	NA	TRBJ2-5	TRBD1	TGTGCCAGCAGCCCCCAAACAGGGGGCCGAGAGACCCAGTACTTC	CASSPQTGGRETQYF
TRBV28	NA	TRBJ2-6	NA	TGTGCCAGCAGTTCCCTCGGGGCCAACGTCCTGACTTTC	CASSSLGANVLTF
TRBV2	few	TRBJ1-6	NA	TGTGCCAGCAGGTCCTATTCACCCCTCCACTTT	CASRSYSPLHF
TRBV19	NA	TRBJ2-7	NA	TGTGCCAGTACCAAGGGGGAATCCTACGAGCAGTACTTC	CASTKGESYEQYF
TRBV14	once	TRBJ1-2	TRBD1	TGTGCCAGCAGCCAAGGGGACAGGGGATTTGGCTACACCTTC	CASSQGDRGFGYTF
TRBV5-1	NA	TRBJ1-2	TRBD1	TGCGCCAGCAGCGACCCCGGGACAGGGGGCGATGGCTACACCTTC	CASSDPGTGGDGYTF
TRBV2	NA	TRBJ1-1	NA	TGTGCCAGCATGATACAGATGAACACTGAAGCTTTCTTT	CASMIQMNTEAFF
TRBV5-1	NA	TRBJ2-5	TRBD2	TGCGCCAGCAGCTTGGCCCCCGGGGCGGGGGGTTTGGAGACCCAGTACTTC	CASSLAPGAGGLETQYF
TRBV27	NA	TRBJ1-2	NA	TGTGCCAGCAGTTTAGGGTCTCTAGGTGGCTACACCTTC	CASSLGSLGGYTF
TRBV18	once	TRBJ1-5	NA	TGTGCCAGCTCACTTCAAGGACAGACTTTCAATCAGCCCCAGCATTTT	CASSLQGQTFNQPQHF
TRBV6-5	NA	TRBJ1-1	NA	TGTGCCAGCAAATCGGGACACTCGAACACTGAAGCTTTCTTT	CASKSGHSNTEAFF
TRBV9	NA	TRBJ1-4	TRBD1	TGTGCCAGCAGCGTGAACAGGGGCACTAATGAAAAACTGTTTTTT	CASSVNRGTNEKLFF
TRBV28	NA	TRBJ2-1	NA	TGTGCCAGCAGTTTATTATCGCGTGAGCAGTTCTTC	CASSLLSREQFF
TRBV11-3	NA	TRBJ2-1	NA	TGTGCCAGCAGCTTATTCGAGGATGAGCAGTTCTTC	CASSLFEDEQFF
TRBV7-9	NA	TRBJ2-5	NA	TGTGCCAGCAGCCCGGGGGAATACAGGTTCGGGGAGACCCAGTACTTC	CASSPGEYRFGETQYF
TRBV7-2	NA	TRBJ2-5	NA	TGTGCCAGCAGCGGGGGGGCAGTCCAAGAGACCCAGTACTTC	CASSGGAVQETQYF
TRBV19	NA	TRBJ1-6	TRBD1	TGTGCCAGTAGTCGCCCGGACAGGACAAATTCACCCCTCCACTTT	CASSRPDRTNSPLHF
TRBV6-5	NA	TRBJ2-7	TRBD1	TGTGCCACCCTCGCTAAGGTAGGGGGCGCCTACGAGCAGTACTTC	CATLAKVGGAYEQYF
TRBV7-2	NA	TRBJ2-7	TRBD1	TGTGCCAGCAGCTTAGTACAGGGGGTAAGCGAGCAGTACTTC	CASSLVQGVSEQYF
TRBV5-1	NA	TRBJ1-2	NA	TGCGCCAGCAGCTTCGGTCGGGTTAACTATGGCTACACCTTC	CASSFGRVNYGYTF
TRBV18	NA	TRBJ1-1	NA	TGTGCCAGCTCACCACAAACAGGTACCATGAACACTGAAGCTTTCTTT	CASSPQTGTMNTEAFF
TRBV18	once	TRBJ1-6	NA	TGTGCCAGCTCACCAGTAGCAGGGTCGGCCTATAATTCACCCCTCCACTTT	CASSPVAGSAYNSPLHF
TRBV11-3	NA	TRBJ1-3	TRBD1	TGTGCCAGCAGCGTAGCGTACAGGGGTCTCTCTGGAAACACCATATATTTT	CASSVAYRGLSGNTIYF
TRBV5-1	NA	TRBJ1-1	NA	TGCGCCAGCAGCAGGTGGACAATGAACACTGAAGCTTTCTTT	CASSRWTMNTEAFF
TRBV7-2	NA	TRBJ1-4	NA	TGTGCCAGCAGCCAACATATCACTAATGAAAAACTGTTTTTT	CASSQHITNEKLFF
TRBV6-5	once	TRBJ1-1	NA	TGTGCCAGCACCCCCCCAGGGCAGGGGCCTAAAGCTTTCTTT	CASTPPGQGPKAFF
TRBV6-5	NA	TRBJ2-1	TRBD2	TGTGCCAGCCAAGGAAGCGGGGCCTACAATGAGCAGTTCTTC	CASQGSGAYNEQFF
TRBV28	once	TRBJ2-6	NA	TGTGCCAGCAGTTCTTGGGGCGGTGGGGCCAACGTCCTGACTTTC	CASSSWGGGANVLTF